This is a list of T cell receptor beta chains from one sample in a study of T cell responses to AZD1222 COVID-19 vaccine. The data were produced by immunoSEQ multiplex PCR, yet TCRdb's version contains in-frame clones alone and is incomplete. Among approximately 79,000 clones, approximately 90% were seen once, and the ten largest hold roughly 11%. The sample here was peripheral blood, taken on day 0 of AZD1222 vaccination. These receptors all come from an adult in good health. CDR3s include the opening cysteine and the closing phenylalanine or tryptophan. The D gene is left open where the match is weak. Size is stated for part of the rows, as once, few or many counts, or as a class when the clone is expanded.

TRBJ2-5	.	.	TRBV18	TGTGCCAGCTCACCACCCCCGGGGGAGACCCAGTACTTC	CASSPPPGETQYF
TRBJ2-1	once	.	TRBV29-1	TGCAGCGTTGCTAGCACCCAAGACAATGAGCAGTTCTTC	CSVASTQDNEQFF
TRBJ1-5	.	.	TRBV3-1/TRBV3-2	TGTGCCAGCAGCCAAGATTACGATCAGCCCCAGCATTTT	CASSQDYDQPQHF
TRBJ1-2	.	.	TRBV19	TGTGCCAGTAGTATAGCGGCAGGGTCTAACTATGGCTACACCTTC	CASSIAAGSNYGYTF
TRBJ1-4	once	.	TRBV14	TGTGCCAGCAGCCGGGCCCCTAATGAAAAACTGTTTTTT	CASSRAPNEKLFF
TRBJ1-4	.	.	TRBV6-5	TGTGCCAGCCGAGCCCTTGCAACTAATGAAAAACTGTTTTTT	CASRALATNEKLFF
TRBJ2-5	.	TRBD2	TRBV5-1	TGCGCCAGCAGCTCGCTAGCGGGGGCGGAGGAGACCCAGTACTTC	CASSSLAGAEETQYF
TRBJ2-3	.	.	TRBV27	TGTGCCAGCAGGGCGGGACCTCCTTTCACAGATACGCAGTATTTT	CASRAGPPFTDTQYF
TRBJ2-2	.	.	TRBV28	TGTGCCAGCAGTTTAGTTTCTTGGATAAACACCGGGGAGCTGTTTTTT	CASSLVSWINTGELFF
TRBJ1-5	.	.	TRBV10-3	TGTGCCATCAGCGAAGACAGGCAGTATCAGCCCCAGCATTTT	CAISEDRQYQPQHF
TRBJ1-5	.	.	TRBV6-8	TGTGCCAGCAGATCCTCAGGGACCGGAGCTCTGAGCAATCAGCCCCAGCATTTT	CASRSSGTGALSNQPQHF
TRBJ2-1	.	.	TRBV11-2	TGTGCCAGCAGCTTAGATATGGGGTCCTACAATGAGCAGTTCTTC	CASSLDMGSYNEQFF
TRBJ1-1	.	TRBD1	TRBV28	TGTGCCAGCAGCCCCCCGGGACAGGGGGCTGGCACTGAAGCTTTCTTT	CASSPPGQGAGTEAFF
TRBJ2-3	.	.	TRBV19	TGTGCCAGTAGTGAGACAGATACGCAGTATTTT	CASSETDTQYF
TRBJ1-1	.	.	TRBV6-4	TGTGCCAGCAGCGGACAGTCGAACACTGAAGCTTTCTTT	CASSGQSNTEAFF
TRBJ2-5	.	.	TRBV7-2	TGTGCCAGCAGCTTACGGCGGATACAAGAGACCCAGTACTTC	CASSLRRIQETQYF
TRBJ1-4	.	.	TRBV6-1	TGTGCCAGCAGTGAAGGTCTAGGCAGGGCGGAAAAACTGTTTTTT	CASSEGLGRAEKLFF
TRBJ1-3	.	.	TRBV7-9	TGTGCCAGCGGAGGGGCCCTCTCTGGAAACACCATATATTTT	CASGGALSGNTIYF
TRBJ1-5	once	TRBD1	TRBV5-4	TGTGCCAGCAGCCCGGACAGGAATCAGCCCCAGCATTTT	CASSPDRNQPQHF
TRBJ2-1	.	TRBD2	TRBV2	TGTGCCAGCAGTCCCAGGACTAGCGGGAGCTCCTACAATGAGCAGTTCTTC	CASSPRTSGSSYNEQFF
TRBJ1-2	.	.	TRBV3-1/TRBV3-2	TGTGCCAGCAGCCAAGTCGGACAGTACTATGGCTACACCTTC	CASSQVGQYYGYTF
TRBJ2-2	.	.	TRBV18	TGTGCCAGCTCAGAACAGGAAAACACCGGGGAGCTGTTTTTT	CASSEQENTGELFF
TRBJ2-1	.	.	TRBV7-2	TGTGCCAGCAGCTTAGCGCTCGGGGGGCAGTTCTTC	CASSLALGGQFF
TRBJ2-7	few	.	TRBV7-6	TGTGCCAGCAGCTTAGCAAATTTGGGGGGCGAGATGTACGAGCAGTACTTC	CASSLANLGGEMYEQYF
TRBJ1-2	.	.	TRBV18	TGTGCCAGCTCACCCCTCCTCGGGCAGGGGATGGAAGGCTACACCTTC	CASSPLLGQGMEGYTF
TRBJ2-7	.	TRBD2	TRBV3-1/TRBV3-2	TGTGCCAGCAGCCAGACCTTCGGGGGGACCTACGAGCAGTACTTC	CASSQTFGGTYEQYF
TRBJ1-2	.	.	TRBV11-2	TGTGCCAGCAGCGCAACAGGGAATGGCGGCTACACCTTC	CASSATGNGGYTF
TRBJ1-5	once	.	TRBV12-3/TRBV12-4	TGTGCCAGCACGTCGGAGGATGGACAGCCCCAGCATTTT	CASTSEDGQPQHF
TRBJ2-3	.	.	TRBV23-1	TGCGCCAGTAGCGTGGGTATCGGGACAGATACGCAGTATTTT	CASSVGIGTDTQYF
TRBJ1-2	.	.	TRBV11-2	TGTGCCAGCAGCATACAGGGAGAGGATGGCTACACCTTC	CASSIQGEDGYTF
TRBJ1-1	.	TRBD1	TRBV9	TGTGCCAGCAGTTTAGGGGCAGGGGGAATGAACACTGAAGCTTTCTTT	CASSLGAGGMNTEAFF
TRBJ1-2	.	TRBD1	TRBV7-9	TGTGCCAGCAGCTTAACGCCTGACAGGGGGGAAGGCTACACCTTC	CASSLTPDRGEGYTF
TRBJ2-1	.	.	TRBV27	TGTGCCAGCAGTTTTAGTGGGGACTCCTACAATGAGCAGTTCTTC	CASSFSGDSYNEQFF
TRBJ2-1	.	.	TRBV19	TGTGCCAGTAGTATAGGTCACAATGAGCAGTTCTTC	CASSIGHNEQFF
TRBJ1-1	.	TRBD1	TRBV7-9	TGTGCCAGCAGCGAGATGGGACAGATAAACACTGAAGCTTTCTTT	CASSEMGQINTEAFF
TRBJ1-4	.	.	TRBV12-5	TGTGCTAGTGGTTTAGGCCAGGGAGAAAAACTGTTTTTT	CASGLGQGEKLFF
TRBJ1-5	.	.	TRBV18	TGTGCCAGCTCTACGGGGGGCCCTCAGCCCCAGCATTTT	CASSTGGPQPQHF
TRBJ2-1	.	TRBD2	TRBV24-1	TGTGCCACCAGTGATGACACTAGCGGGAGGACCTATGAGCAGTTCTTC	CATSDDTSGRTYEQFF
TRBJ1-4	.	.	TRBV5-5	TGTGCCAGCAGCTTGGCCGGGGGGCAGGAGGAAAAACTGTTTTTT	CASSLAGGQEEKLFF
TRBJ1-1	once	.	TRBV10-1	TGCGCCAGCAGTTACAGGGAGAACACTGAAGCTTTCTTT	CASSYRENTEAFF
TRBJ2-3	once	TRBD2	TRBV9	TGTGCCAGCAGTTGGAGGGGCGGGAGTGATACGCAGTATTTT	CASSWRGGSDTQYF
TRBJ2-7	.	.	TRBV3-1/TRBV3-2	TGTGCCAGCGGAAGCTACGAGCAGTACTTC	CASGSYEQYF
TRBJ1-4	.	TRBD1	TRBV5-5	TGTGCCAGCAGATCCGGGACAGGGTCAGCTAATGAAAAACTGTTTTTT	CASRSGTGSANEKLFF
TRBJ2-7	.	.	TRBV7-9	TGTGCCAGCCAGGGTGGGGGAAGAGGATCTTACGAGCAGTACTTC	CASQGGGRGSYEQYF
TRBJ1-2	.	.	TRBV4-1	TGCGCCAGCAGCCAATTCCCCGCCGGGCCGAGCAACTATGGCTACACCTTC	CASSQFPAGPSNYGYTF
TRBJ2-2	.	TRBD2	TRBV10-1	TGCGCCAGCAGTGAGTCCCGAACTAGCGCCGGGGAGCTGTTTTTT	CASSESRTSAGELFF